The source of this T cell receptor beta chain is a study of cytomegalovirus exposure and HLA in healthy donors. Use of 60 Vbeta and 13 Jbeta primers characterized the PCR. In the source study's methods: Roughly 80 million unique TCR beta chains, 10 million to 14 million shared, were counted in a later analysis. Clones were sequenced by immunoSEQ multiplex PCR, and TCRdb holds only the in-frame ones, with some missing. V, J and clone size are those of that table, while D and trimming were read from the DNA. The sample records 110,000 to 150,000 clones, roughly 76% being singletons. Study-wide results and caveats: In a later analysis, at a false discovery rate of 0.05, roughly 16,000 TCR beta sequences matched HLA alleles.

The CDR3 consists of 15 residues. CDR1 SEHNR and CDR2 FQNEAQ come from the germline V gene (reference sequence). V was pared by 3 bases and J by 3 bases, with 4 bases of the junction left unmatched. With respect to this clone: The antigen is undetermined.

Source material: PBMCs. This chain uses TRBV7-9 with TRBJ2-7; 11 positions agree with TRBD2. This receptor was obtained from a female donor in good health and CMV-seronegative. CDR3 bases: TGTGCCAGCAGCTTCAGACTAGCGGGGATCTACGAGCAGTACTTC. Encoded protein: CASSFRLAGIYEQYF. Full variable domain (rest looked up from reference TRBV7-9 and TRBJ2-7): DTGVSQNPRHKITKRGQNVTFRCDPISEHNRLYWYRQTLGQGPEFLTYFQNEAQLEKSRLLSDRFSAERPKGSFSTLEIQRTEQGDSAMYLCASSFRLAGIYEQYFGPGTRLTVT.